This TCR beta chain was recorded in a study of cytomegalovirus exposure and HLA in healthy donors. In the study overall: Researchers found that roughly 81% of about 400 genotyped donors fell within the Caucasian-associated ancestry cluster. Regarding the study as a whole: In a later analysis, donors in an Asian-associated ancestry cluster reportedly had fewer N-insertions in productive TCRs than the cohort mean.

Vbeta (60) and Jbeta (13) primers were used in the PCR. Measured with immunoSEQ multiplex PCR; TCRdb has only the in-frame clones, and not every one. The sample includes about 140,000 clones, about 80% of them seen just once. Concerning this clone itself: Its antigen is as yet unknown.

The sequence derives from a woman in her thirties or forties in good health and CMV-seronegative. Sample: PBMCs.

As DNA, the CDR3 is TGTGCCAGTAGTGCATCGGGACAGGTGGATTCACCCCTCCACTTT. Protein: CASSASGQVDSPLHF. The chain is built from TRBV19 and TRBJ1-6, with 8 bases aligning to TRBD1. The V and J ends lost 5 bases and 8 bases, in that order; junction bases with no gene match: 8. The CDR3 totals 15 residues. Germline values: CDR1 LNHDA, CDR2 SQIVND (reference sequence).